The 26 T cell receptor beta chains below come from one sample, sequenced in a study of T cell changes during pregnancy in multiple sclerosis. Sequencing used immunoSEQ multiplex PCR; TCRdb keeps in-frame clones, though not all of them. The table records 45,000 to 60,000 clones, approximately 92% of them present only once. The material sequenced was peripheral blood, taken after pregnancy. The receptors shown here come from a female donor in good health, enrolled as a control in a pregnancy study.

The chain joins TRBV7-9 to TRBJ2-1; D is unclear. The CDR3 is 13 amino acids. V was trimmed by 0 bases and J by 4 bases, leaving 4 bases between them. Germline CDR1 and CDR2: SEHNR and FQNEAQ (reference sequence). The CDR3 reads CASSLAEYNEQFF. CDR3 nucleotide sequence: TGTGCCAGCAGCTTAGCAGAGTACAATGAGCAGTTCTTC.

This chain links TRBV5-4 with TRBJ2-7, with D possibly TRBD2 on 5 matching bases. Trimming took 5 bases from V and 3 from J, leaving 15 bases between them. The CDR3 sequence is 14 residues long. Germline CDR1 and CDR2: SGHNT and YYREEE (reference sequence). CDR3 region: CASSSLGLDYEQYF. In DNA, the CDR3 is TGTGCCAGCAGTTCCCTCGGACTGGACTACGAGCAGTACTTC.

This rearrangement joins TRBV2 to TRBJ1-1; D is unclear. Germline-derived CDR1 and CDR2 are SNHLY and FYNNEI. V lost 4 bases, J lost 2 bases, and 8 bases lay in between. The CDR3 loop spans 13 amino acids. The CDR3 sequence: CASSVSLNTEAFF. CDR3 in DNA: TGTGCCAGCAGTGTTTCACTTAACACTGAAGCTTTCTTT.

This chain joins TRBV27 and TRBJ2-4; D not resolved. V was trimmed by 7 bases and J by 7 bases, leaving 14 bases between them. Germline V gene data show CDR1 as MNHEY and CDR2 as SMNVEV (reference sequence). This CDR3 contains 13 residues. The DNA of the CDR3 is TGTGCCAGCAAAGAGCTTTTAAAGAACATTCAGTACTTC. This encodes CASKELLKNIQYF.

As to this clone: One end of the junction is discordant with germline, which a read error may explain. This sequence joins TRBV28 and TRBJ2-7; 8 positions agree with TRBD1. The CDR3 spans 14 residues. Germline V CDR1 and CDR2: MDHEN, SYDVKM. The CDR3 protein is CASGSDRDGRPFHF. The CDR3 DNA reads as TGTGCCAGCGGGTCGGACAGGGACGGACGCCCTTTCCACTTC.

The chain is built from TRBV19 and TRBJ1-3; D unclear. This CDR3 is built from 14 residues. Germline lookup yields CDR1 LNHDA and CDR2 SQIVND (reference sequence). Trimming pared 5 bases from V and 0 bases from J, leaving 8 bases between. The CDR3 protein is CASSDTSSGNTIYF. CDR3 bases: TGTGCCAGTAGTGACACCTCCTCTGGAAACACCATATATTTT.

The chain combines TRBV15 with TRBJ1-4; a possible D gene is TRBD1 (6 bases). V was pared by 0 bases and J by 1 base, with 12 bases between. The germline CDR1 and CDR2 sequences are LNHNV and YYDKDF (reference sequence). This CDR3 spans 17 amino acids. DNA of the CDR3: TGTGCCACCAGCAGAGATATTCCCAGGGGAACTAATGAAAAACTGTTTTTT. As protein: CATSRDIPRGTNEKLFF.

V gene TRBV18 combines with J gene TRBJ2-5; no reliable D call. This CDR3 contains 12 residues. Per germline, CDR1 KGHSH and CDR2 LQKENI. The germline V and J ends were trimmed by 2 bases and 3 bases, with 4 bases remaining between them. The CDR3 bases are TGTGCCAGCTCACCAAGAGAAGAGACCCAGTACTTC. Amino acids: CASSPREETQYF.

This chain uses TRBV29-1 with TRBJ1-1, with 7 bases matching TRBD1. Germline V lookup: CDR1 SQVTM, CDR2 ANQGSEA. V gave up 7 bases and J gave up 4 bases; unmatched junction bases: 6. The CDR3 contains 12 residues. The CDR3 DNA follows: TGCAGCGCACGACAGGGCACCACTGAAGCTTTCTTT. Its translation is CSARQGTTEAFF.

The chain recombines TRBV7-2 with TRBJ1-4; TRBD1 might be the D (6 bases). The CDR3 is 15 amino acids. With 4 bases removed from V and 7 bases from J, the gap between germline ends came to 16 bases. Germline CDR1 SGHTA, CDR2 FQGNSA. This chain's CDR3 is CASSYSEQGFEKLFF. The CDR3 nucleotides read TGTGCCAGCAGCTATTCCGAACAGGGCTTTGAAAAACTGTTTTTT. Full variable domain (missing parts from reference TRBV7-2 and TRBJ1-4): GAGVSQSPSNKVTEKGKDVELRCDPISGHTALYWYRQSLGQGLEFLIYFQGNSAPDKSGLPSDRFSAERTGGSVSTLTIQRTQQEDSAVYLCASSYSEQGFEKLFFGSGTQLSVL.

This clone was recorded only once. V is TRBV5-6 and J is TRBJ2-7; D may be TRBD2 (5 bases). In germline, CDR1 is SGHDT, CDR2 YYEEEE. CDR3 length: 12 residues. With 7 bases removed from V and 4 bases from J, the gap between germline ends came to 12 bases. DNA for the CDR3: TGTGCCAGCGGCCGAGGCGGGTACGAGCAGTACTTC. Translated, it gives CASGRGGYEQYF.

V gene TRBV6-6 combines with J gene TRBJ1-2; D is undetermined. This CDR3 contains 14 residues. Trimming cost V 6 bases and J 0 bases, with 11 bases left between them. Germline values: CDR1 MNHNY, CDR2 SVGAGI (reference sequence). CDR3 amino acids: CASRDQDTNYGYTF. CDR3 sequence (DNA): TGTGCCAGCAGGGATCAGGATACTAACTATGGCTACACCTTC.

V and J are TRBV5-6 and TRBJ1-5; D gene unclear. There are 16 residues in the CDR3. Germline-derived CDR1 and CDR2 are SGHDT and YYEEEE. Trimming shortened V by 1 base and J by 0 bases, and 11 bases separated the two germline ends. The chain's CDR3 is CASSLRGIYSNQPQHF. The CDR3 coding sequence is TGTGCCAGCAGCTTGAGAGGGATATATAGCAATCAGCCCCAGCATTTT.

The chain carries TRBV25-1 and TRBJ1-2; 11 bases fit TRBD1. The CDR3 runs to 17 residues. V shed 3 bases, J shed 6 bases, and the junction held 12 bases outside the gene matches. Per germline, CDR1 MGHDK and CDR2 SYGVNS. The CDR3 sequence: CASSEGAGTGGVHGYTF. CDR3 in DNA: TGTGCCAGCAGTGAGGGGGCCGGGACAGGGGGGGTTCATGGCTACACCTTC.

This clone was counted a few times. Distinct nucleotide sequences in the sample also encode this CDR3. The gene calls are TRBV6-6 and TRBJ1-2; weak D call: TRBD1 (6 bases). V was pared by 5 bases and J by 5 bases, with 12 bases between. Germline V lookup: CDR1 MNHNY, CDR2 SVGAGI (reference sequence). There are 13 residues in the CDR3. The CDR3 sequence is CASSPTGDYGYTF. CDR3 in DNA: TGTGCCAGCAGTCCGACAGGAGATTATGGCTACACCTTC.

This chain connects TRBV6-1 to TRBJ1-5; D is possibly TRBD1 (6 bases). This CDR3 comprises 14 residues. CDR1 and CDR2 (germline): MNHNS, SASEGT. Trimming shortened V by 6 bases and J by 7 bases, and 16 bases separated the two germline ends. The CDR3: CASRATGYKQPQHF. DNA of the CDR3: TGTGCCAGCAGGGCTACAGGGTATAAGCAGCCCCAGCATTTT.

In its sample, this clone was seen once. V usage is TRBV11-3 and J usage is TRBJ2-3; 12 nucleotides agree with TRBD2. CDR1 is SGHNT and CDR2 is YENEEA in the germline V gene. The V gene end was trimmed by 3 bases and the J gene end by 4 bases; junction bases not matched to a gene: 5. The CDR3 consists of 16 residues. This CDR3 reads CASSFRTSGAPDTQYF. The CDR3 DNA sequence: TGTGCCAGCAGCTTCCGGACTAGCGGGGCTCCAGATACGCAGTATTTT.

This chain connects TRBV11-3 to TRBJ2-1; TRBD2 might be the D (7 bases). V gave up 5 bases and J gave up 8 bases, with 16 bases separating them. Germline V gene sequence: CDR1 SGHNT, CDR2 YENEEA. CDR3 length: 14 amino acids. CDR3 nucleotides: TGTGCCAGCAGCCTTAGGGGGAGGGGGGATGAGCAGTTCTTC. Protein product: CASSLRGRGDEQFF.

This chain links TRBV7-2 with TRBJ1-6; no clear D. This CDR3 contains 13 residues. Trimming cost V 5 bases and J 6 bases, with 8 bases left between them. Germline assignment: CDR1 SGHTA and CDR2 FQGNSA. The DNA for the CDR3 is TGTGCCAGCAGCCCACTGATTAATTCACCCCTCCACTTT. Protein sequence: CASSPLINSPLHF.

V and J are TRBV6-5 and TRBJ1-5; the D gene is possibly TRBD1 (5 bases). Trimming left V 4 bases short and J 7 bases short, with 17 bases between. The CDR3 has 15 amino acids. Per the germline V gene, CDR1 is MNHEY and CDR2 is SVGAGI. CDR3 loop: CASSFGPGGGQPQHF. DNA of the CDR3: TGTGCCAGCAGTTTCGGGCCGGGGGGTGGCCAGCCCCAGCATTTT.

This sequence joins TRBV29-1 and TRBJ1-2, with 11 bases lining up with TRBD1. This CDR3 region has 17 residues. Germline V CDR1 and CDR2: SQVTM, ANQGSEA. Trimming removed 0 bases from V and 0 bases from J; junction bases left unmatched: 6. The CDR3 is CSVEDRGTGGANYGYTF. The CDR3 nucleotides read TGCAGCGTTGAAGATCGGGGGACAGGGGGAGCTAACTATGGCTACACCTTC.

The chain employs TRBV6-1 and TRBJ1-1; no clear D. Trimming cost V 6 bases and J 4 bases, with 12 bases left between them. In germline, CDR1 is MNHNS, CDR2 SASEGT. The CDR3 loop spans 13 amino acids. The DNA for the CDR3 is TGTGCCAGCAGGCCAACAGCAGGCACTGAAGCTTTCTTT. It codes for CASRPTAGTEAFF.

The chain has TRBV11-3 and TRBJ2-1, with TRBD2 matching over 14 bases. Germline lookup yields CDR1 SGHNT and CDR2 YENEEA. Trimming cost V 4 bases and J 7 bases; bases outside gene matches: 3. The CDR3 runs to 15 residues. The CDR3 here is CASSSWTSGGNEQFF. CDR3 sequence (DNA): TGTGCCAGCAGCTCCTGGACTAGCGGGGGGAATGAGCAGTTCTTC. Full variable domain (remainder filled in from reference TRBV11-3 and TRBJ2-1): EAGVVQSPRYKIIEKKQPVAFWCNPISGHNTLYWYLQNLGQGPELLIRYENEEAVDDSQLPKDRFSAERLKGVDSTLKIQPAELGDSAVYLCASSSWTSGGNEQFFGPGTRLTVL.

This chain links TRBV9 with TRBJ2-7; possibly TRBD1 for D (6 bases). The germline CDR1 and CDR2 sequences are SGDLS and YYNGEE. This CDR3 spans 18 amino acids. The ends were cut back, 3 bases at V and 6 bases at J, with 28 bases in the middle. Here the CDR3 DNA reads TGTGCCAGCAGCGCCCACCCCGTGGGGACATCCGGATTGGGCGAGCAGTACTTC. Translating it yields CASSAHPVGTSGLGEQYF.

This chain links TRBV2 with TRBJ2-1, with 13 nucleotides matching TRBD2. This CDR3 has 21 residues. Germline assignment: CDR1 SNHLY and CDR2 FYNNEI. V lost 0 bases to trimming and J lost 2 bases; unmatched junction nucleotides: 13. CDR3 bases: TGTGCCAGCAGTGAAGCGCTGGGGACTAGCGGGGACTTTCTAACCTACAATGAGCAGTTCTTC. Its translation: CASSEALGTSGDFLTYNEQFF.

The CDR3 region has the DNA TGCGCCAGCAGCTTGGCCTTGCGGGCCCACTCCTACAATGAGCAGTTCTTC. Translated, it gives CASSLALRAHSYNEQFF. The V and J genes are TRBV5-1 and TRBJ2-1; possibly TRBD2 for D (5 bases). The V end was cut by 0 bases, the J end by 0 bases, with 13 bases between. Per germline, CDR1 SGHRS and CDR2 YFSETQ. The CDR3 loop spans 17 amino acids.